This T cell receptor beta chain was recovered during a study of neurological immune-mediated disorders. Study-level information: The study included some 35 multiple sclerosis patients, 31 relapsing-remitting and 3 secondary progressive.

A 10-nucleotide random UMI tagged transcripts in template-switch 5'RACE cDNA synthesis. TCRdb reprocessed the 5' RACE reads with MiXCR, giving one entry per CDR3 protein. The table has some 120,000 distinct CDR3 sequences, about 3.4% seen once. Study-wide results and caveats: Private repertoires in all groups were suggested by the finding that expanded clones across subjects shared no CDR3 amino acid sequences.

This clonotype has at least ten counts. Its antigen is still unknown. The CDR3 spans 14 residues. V was cut by 5 bases and J by 4 bases, with 15 bases left in between. Germline lookup yields CDR1 SGHVS and CDR2 FQNEAQ. The chain combines TRBV7-8 with TRBJ2-7; possible D gene TRBD1, 7 bases. The sequence was collected from a woman aged 25 to 45 with multiple sclerosis. Sample: PBMCs. CDR3 region: CASSLGGGLYEQYF. In DNA, the CDR3 is TGTGCCAGCAGCCTAGGAGGGGGCCTGTACGAGCAGTACTTC.